Listed below are T cell receptor beta chains from one sample, sequenced in a study of T cells in Graves' hyperthyroidism and ophthalmopathy. TCRdb used MiXCR to reprocess the multiplex PCR reads, holding one entry per CDR3 protein. The table records about 380,000 distinct CDR3 sequences, 13% to 15% of them present only once. Sequenced material: blood. Receptor source: a woman in her twenties or thirties with Graves' ophthalmopathy. Each CDR3 is given with its conserved first and last residue. A D gene is named only where the DNA matches it firmly. Not all rows give a size; the values are once, few, many and, for expanded clones, a class.

clone size: .; V gene: TRBV7-9; D gene: .; J gene: TRBJ2-3; CDR3 DNA: TGTGCCAGCAGCTTAGACGGCCCGGGCACAGATACGCAGTATTTT; CDR3 protein: CASSLDGPGTDTQYF
clone size: few; V gene: TRBV10-1; D gene: TRBD1; J gene: TRBJ2-7; CDR3 DNA: TGCGCCAGCAGTGGGCCGGGACAGGAGGTCTACGAGCAGTACTTC; CDR3 protein: CASSGPGQEVYEQYF
clone size: many; V gene: TRBV11-2; D gene: .; J gene: TRBJ2-7; CDR3 DNA: TGTGCCAGCAGCTTTCGATCAGGGAGCCAAAAGGCTTACGAGCAGTACTTC; CDR3 protein: CASSFRSGSQKAYEQYF
clone size: .; V gene: TRBV6-1; D gene: .; J gene: TRBJ1-1; CDR3 DNA: TGTGCCAGCAGTGGCCCCGGTTTTAGGGGCACTGAAGCTTTCTTT; CDR3 protein: CASSGPGFRGTEAFF
clone size: many; V gene: TRBV30; D gene: TRBD1; J gene: TRBJ2-3; CDR3 DNA: TGTGCCTGGAGTCGACAGGGGGCAAGGGATACGCAGTATTTT; CDR3 protein: CAWSRQGARDTQYF
clone size: many; V gene: TRBV12-3/TRBV12-4; D gene: TRBD1; J gene: TRBJ2-5; CDR3 DNA: TGTGCCAGCAGTCCGGAACAGGGGCAAGAGACCCAGTACTTC; CDR3 protein: CASSPEQGQETQYF
clone size: many; V gene: TRBV5-1; D gene: .; J gene: TRBJ2-1; CDR3 DNA: TGCGCCAGCACCGCGGTGGGGGGCTCCTACAATGAGCAGTTCTTC; CDR3 protein: CASTAVGGSYNEQFF
clone size: .; V gene: TRBV4-1; D gene: .; J gene: TRBJ1-5; CDR3 DNA: TGCGCCAGCAGCCATGTCGAAGGGTTGGGTCAGCCCCAGCATTTT; CDR3 protein: CASSHVEGLGQPQHF
clone size: many; V gene: TRBV13; D gene: .; J gene: TRBJ2-5; CDR3 DNA: TGTGCCAGCAGCTATCGCAGGGACCAAGAGACCCAGTACTTC; CDR3 protein: CASSYRRDQETQYF
clone size: many; V gene: TRBV12-3/TRBV12-4; D gene: TRBD1; J gene: TRBJ1-1; CDR3 DNA: TGTGCCAGCGGACAGGGCAGAGCTGAAGCTTTCTTT; CDR3 protein: CASGQGRAEAFF
clone size: many; V gene: TRBV3-1; D gene: TRBD2; J gene: TRBJ2-3; CDR3 DNA: TGTGCCAGCGGCCTATATAGCGGGGGGGCCGCAGATACGCAGTATTTT; CDR3 protein: CASGLYSGGAADTQYF
clone size: many; V gene: TRBV6-1; D gene: .; J gene: TRBJ1-1; CDR3 DNA: TGTGCCAGCACTTCAACGCAAACGAACACTGAAGCTTTCTTT; CDR3 protein: CASTSTQTNTEAFF
clone size: .; V gene: TRBV19; D gene: TRBD1; J gene: TRBJ1-5; CDR3 DNA: TGTGCCAGTCGTGACAGGGAGAATCAGCCCCAGCATTTT; CDR3 protein: CASRDRENQPQHF
clone size: .; V gene: TRBV27; D gene: TRBD2; J gene: TRBJ2-2; CDR3 DNA: TGTGCCAGCAGTTTTTCCTGGGGGGAGGGGACCGGGGAGCTGTTTTTT; CDR3 protein: CASSFSWGEGTGELFF
clone size: few; V gene: TRBV5-1; D gene: .; J gene: TRBJ1-6; CDR3 DNA: TGCGCCAGCAGCTTGGGACAGACCTCTGGAGCCCTCCACTTT; CDR3 protein: CASSLGQTSGALHF
clone size: .; V gene: TRBV19; D gene: TRBD1; J gene: TRBJ1-1; CDR3 DNA: TGTGCCAGTAGTCCCGCGACAGGGAGTGTAGGCACTGAAGCTTTCTTT; CDR3 protein: CASSPATGSVGTEAFF
clone size: many; V gene: TRBV20-1; D gene: TRBD2; J gene: TRBJ2-3; CDR3 DNA: TGCAGTGCCTATACTAGCGCAGATACGCAGTATTTT; CDR3 protein: CSAYTSADTQYF
clone size: .; V gene: TRBV20-1; D gene: TRBD1; J gene: TRBJ1-3; CDR3 DNA: TGCAGTGCTAGAGGGATACAGGGGGCGGGAGGAAACACCATATATTTT; CDR3 protein: CSARGIQGAGGNTIYF
clone size: .; V gene: TRBV5-4; D gene: TRBD1; J gene: TRBJ1-2; CDR3 DNA: TGTGCCAGCAGCCTTTACGGGACAGTCTATGGCTACACCTTC; CDR3 protein: CASSLYGTVYGYTF
clone size: many; V gene: TRBV2; D gene: .; J gene: TRBJ2-1; CDR3 DNA: TGTGCCAGCGCCGTTTGGGTATACCCGGGGGATGAGCAGTTCTTC; CDR3 protein: CASAVWVYPGDEQFF
clone size: many; V gene: TRBV6-1; D gene: TRBD1; J gene: TRBJ1-5; CDR3 DNA: TGTGCCAGCAGTGAAGTTCCGACAGGGGTAGGTCAGCCCCAGCATTTT; CDR3 protein: CASSEVPTGVGQPQHF
clone size: few; V gene: TRBV12-3/TRBV12-4; D gene: .; J gene: TRBJ1-2; CDR3 DNA: TGTGCCAGCAGTTTTTCTAAGGTTCCTGGCTACACCTTC; CDR3 protein: CASSFSKVPGYTF
clone size: few; V gene: TRBV28; D gene: TRBD1; J gene: TRBJ1-3; CDR3 DNA: TGTGCCAGCAGTGACAGGGTCAGAAACACCATACATTTT; CDR3 protein: CASSDRVRNTIHF
clone size: many; V gene: TRBV20-1; D gene: .; J gene: TRBJ1-1; CDR3 DNA: TGCAGTGCTAGGCCGGGGGAAATGAACACTGAAGCTTTCTTT; CDR3 protein: CSARPGEMNTEAFF
clone size: few; V gene: TRBV7-9; D gene: .; J gene: TRBJ1-2; CDR3 DNA: TGTGCCAGCAGCTTAGAGGACCGCGGCTACACCTTC; CDR3 protein: CASSLEDRGYTF
clone size: .; V gene: TRBV6-9; D gene: .; J gene: TRBJ1-5; CDR3 DNA: TGTGCCAGCAGTTTCGGGGGCAGCAATCAGTCCCAGCATTTT; CDR3 protein: CASSFGGSNQSQHF
clone size: many; V gene: TRBV7-9; D gene: TRBD1; J gene: TRBJ1-1; CDR3 DNA: TGTGCCAGCAGCTTATTTAGACAGGGGGACACTGAAGCTTTCTTT; CDR3 protein: CASSLFRQGDTEAFF
clone size: many; V gene: TRBV7-9; D gene: .; J gene: TRBJ1-4; CDR3 DNA: TGTGCCAGCAGCCGTGGTGGGGCCCGGCGTAATGAAAAACTGTTTTTT; CDR3 protein: CASSRGGARRNEKLFF
clone size: many; V gene: TRBV6-1; D gene: .; J gene: TRBJ1-2; CDR3 DNA: TGTGCCAGCACCTACGGGGAGGGTGGCTACACCTTC; CDR3 protein: CASTYGEGGYTF
clone size: many; V gene: TRBV27; D gene: .; J gene: TRBJ2-7; CDR3 DNA: TGTGCCAGCAGTTCCCGTACCTACGAGCAGTACTTC; CDR3 protein: CASSSRTYEQYF
clone size: many; V gene: TRBV28; D gene: .; J gene: TRBJ1-5; CDR3 DNA: TGTGCCAGCAGCCCCGGAGGGCAGGCCCCAAGGCAGCCCCAGCATTTT; CDR3 protein: CASSPGGQAPRQPQHF
clone size: .; V gene: TRBV4-1; D gene: .; J gene: TRBJ2-3; CDR3 DNA: TGCGCCAGCAGCCAACCAAGGAATACGCAGTATTTT; CDR3 protein: CASSQPRNTQYF
clone size: .; V gene: TRBV6-1; D gene: .; J gene: TRBJ2-5; CDR3 DNA: TGTGCCGGCAGTGAACCAGGGAAGACCCAAGGGACCCAGTACTTC; CDR3 protein: CAGSEPGKTQGTQYF
clone size: many; V gene: TRBV2; D gene: .; J gene: TRBJ2-7; CDR3 DNA: TGTGCCAGCAGTGAAGGGGGGAATGGCTCCTACGAGCAGTACTTC; CDR3 protein: CASSEGGNGSYEQYF
clone size: .; V gene: TRBV12-3/TRBV12-4; D gene: TRBD2; J gene: TRBJ2-5; CDR3 DNA: TGTGCCAGCACCCCCGGGACTAGCGGGGGACGGCAGCACGAGAACTTC; CDR3 protein: CASTPGTSGGRQHENF
clone size: many; V gene: TRBV15; D gene: TRBD1; J gene: TRBJ2-7; CDR3 DNA: TGTGCCACCAGCATTGGGACAGGGGCGGTCGAGCAGTACTTC; CDR3 protein: CATSIGTGAVEQYF
clone size: few; V gene: TRBV19; D gene: .; J gene: TRBJ2-1; CDR3 DNA: TGTGCCAGTAGTATTGGGGGGGGGGCCCTGGATGAGCAGTTCTTC; CDR3 protein: CASSIGGGALDEQFF
clone size: many; V gene: TRBV28; D gene: .; J gene: TRBJ2-5; CDR3 DNA: TGTGCCAGCAATCCCCCCTCAAGGGAGACCCAGTACTTC; CDR3 protein: CASNPPSRETQYF
clone size: many; V gene: TRBV15; D gene: TRBD1; J gene: TRBJ2-1; CDR3 DNA: TGTGCCACCAGCAGAGGACAGGGGGCCTACAATGAGCAGTTCTTC; CDR3 protein: CATSRGQGAYNEQFF
clone size: .; V gene: TRBV6-5; D gene: .; J gene: TRBJ1-4; CDR3 DNA: TGTGCCAGCAGTTACTCGGCCCCGAGGGACGAAAAACTGTTTTTT; CDR3 protein: CASSYSAPRDEKLFF
clone size: many; V gene: TRBV7-9; D gene: TRBD1; J gene: TRBJ2-7; CDR3 DNA: TGTGCCAGCAGCCGGCCCGGGACAGGGGTAAACGAGCAGTACTTC; CDR3 protein: CASSRPGTGVNEQYF
clone size: .; V gene: TRBV19; D gene: .; J gene: TRBJ1-1; CDR3 DNA: TGTGCCAGTAGACGGGACGGGACGAACACTGAAGCTTTCTTT; CDR3 protein: CASRRDGTNTEAFF
clone size: many; V gene: TRBV7-9; D gene: TRBD1; J gene: TRBJ2-3; CDR3 DNA: TGTGCCAGCACCCTAGAGGCCGGGACAGGGTGGGTTGGTACGCAGTATTTT; CDR3 protein: CASTLEAGTGWVGTQYF
clone size: many; V gene: TRBV13; D gene: .; J gene: TRBJ2-7; CDR3 DNA: TGTGCCAGCAGCTTATTAGGCGGCTCCTACGAGCAGTACTTC; CDR3 protein: CASSLLGGSYEQYF
clone size: many; V gene: TRBV7-8; D gene: .; J gene: TRBJ1-3; CDR3 DNA: TGTGCCAGCAGCCCACGCGAGGGGGGTGGAAACACCATATATTTT; CDR3 protein: CASSPREGGGNTIYF
clone size: many; V gene: TRBV24-1; D gene: TRBD1; J gene: TRBJ2-7; CDR3 DNA: TGTGCCACCAGTGCGCCTGACAGGGGAACAGGCTACGAGCAGTACTTC; CDR3 protein: CATSAPDRGTGYEQYF
clone size: many; V gene: TRBV5-6; D gene: TRBD2; J gene: TRBJ2-1; CDR3 DNA: TGTGCCAGCAGCCCGGGGACTAGCGGAGAGCAGTTCTTC; CDR3 protein: CASSPGTSGEQFF
clone size: many; V gene: TRBV20-1; D gene: .; J gene: TRBJ2-3; CDR3 DNA: TGCAGTGTAGGGGTTTGGATAGGAAAGATCCGGGATACGCAGTATTTT; CDR3 protein: CSVGVWIGKIRDTQYF
clone size: many; V gene: TRBV28; D gene: TRBD2; J gene: TRBJ2-3; CDR3 DNA: TGTGCCAGCAGTTCCCCCCGGGGGGGCAGAGATACGCAGTATTTT; CDR3 protein: CASSSPRGGRDTQYF
clone size: many; V gene: TRBV7-2; D gene: .; J gene: TRBJ2-2; CDR3 DNA: TGTGCCAGCAGCTACTCGACGGTCGGTAACACCGGGGAGCTGTTTTTT; CDR3 protein: CASSYSTVGNTGELFF
clone size: .; V gene: TRBV12-3/TRBV12-4; D gene: TRBD1; J gene: TRBJ1-1; CDR3 DNA: TGTGCCAGCAGTTTTGGGACAGGCATGCGGGGCACTGAAGCTTTCTTT; CDR3 protein: CASSFGTGMRGTEAFF
clone size: many; V gene: TRBV7-2; D gene: .; J gene: TRBJ2-5; CDR3 DNA: TGTGCCAGCAGCTTAAGAGGGACCGAGACCCAGTACTTC; CDR3 protein: CASSLRGTETQYF
clone size: many; V gene: TRBV10-3; D gene: TRBD2; J gene: TRBJ2-7; CDR3 DNA: TGTGCCATCAGTGGGACTAGCGGGGGGGCCCACGAGCAGTACTTC; CDR3 protein: CAISGTSGGAHEQYF
clone size: many; V gene: TRBV7-2; D gene: .; J gene: TRBJ1-4; CDR3 DNA: TGTGCCAGCAGCTTAGCCGGGACACAGAATGAAAAACTGTTTTTT; CDR3 protein: CASSLAGTQNEKLFF
clone size: many; V gene: TRBV5-6; D gene: TRBD2; J gene: TRBJ2-7; CDR3 DNA: TGTGCCAGCAGCAGAGGACTAGCGGGGAGCAACGAGCAGTACTTC; CDR3 protein: CASSRGLAGSNEQYF
clone size: many; V gene: TRBV2; D gene: TRBD2; J gene: TRBJ2-7; CDR3 DNA: TGTGCCAGCAGCTATGGTCCCGGGACTAGCGGGACCTACGAGCAGTACTTC; CDR3 protein: CASSYGPGTSGTYEQYF
clone size: many; V gene: TRBV5-6; D gene: TRBD1; J gene: TRBJ2-2; CDR3 DNA: TGTGCCAGCAGGACCGGGACAGGGGATTCCGGGGAGCTGTTTTTT; CDR3 protein: CASRTGTGDSGELFF
clone size: .; V gene: TRBV19; D gene: .; J gene: TRBJ1-1; CDR3 DNA: TGTGCCAGTAGCTCTCAACGGACTGAAGCTTTCTTT; CDR3 protein: CASSSQRTEAFF
clone size: many; V gene: TRBV13; D gene: TRBD1; J gene: TRBJ2-5; CDR3 DNA: TGTGCCAGCAGCTCCCCGCAGGGGGACGAGACCCAGTACTTC; CDR3 protein: CASSSPQGDETQYF
clone size: many; V gene: TRBV5-1; D gene: .; J gene: TRBJ2-1; CDR3 DNA: TGCGCCAGCAGCCCAATGTTCAGGAGGGGGAGATCGAATGAGCAGTTCTTC; CDR3 protein: CASSPMFRRGRSNEQFF